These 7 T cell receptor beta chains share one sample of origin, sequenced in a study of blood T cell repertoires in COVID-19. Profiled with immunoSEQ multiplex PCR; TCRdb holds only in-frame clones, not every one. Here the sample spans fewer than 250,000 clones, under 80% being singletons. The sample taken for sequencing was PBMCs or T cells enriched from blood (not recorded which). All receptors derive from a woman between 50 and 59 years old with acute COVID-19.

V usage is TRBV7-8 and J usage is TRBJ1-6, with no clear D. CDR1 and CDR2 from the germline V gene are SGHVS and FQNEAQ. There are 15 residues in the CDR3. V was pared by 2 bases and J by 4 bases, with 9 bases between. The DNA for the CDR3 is TGTGCCAGCAGCTTATCGACTCTTTATAATTCACCCCTCCACTTT. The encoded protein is CASSLSTLYNSPLHF. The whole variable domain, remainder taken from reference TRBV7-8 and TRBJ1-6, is GAGVSQSPRYKVAKRGQDVALRCDPISGHVSLFWYQQALGQGPEFLTYFQNEAQLDKSGLPSDRFFAERPEGSVSTLKIQRTQQEDSAVYLCASSLSTLYNSPLHFGNGTRLTVT.

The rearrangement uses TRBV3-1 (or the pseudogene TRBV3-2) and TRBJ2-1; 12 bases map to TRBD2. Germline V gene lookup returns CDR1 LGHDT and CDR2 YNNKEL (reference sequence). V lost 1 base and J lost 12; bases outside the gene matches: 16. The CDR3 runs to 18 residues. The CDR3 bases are TGTGCCAGCAGCCAAGTGCACCCCCCTAGCGGGGGGGCCAGCGTGCAGTTCTTC. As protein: CASSQVHPPSGGASVQFF.

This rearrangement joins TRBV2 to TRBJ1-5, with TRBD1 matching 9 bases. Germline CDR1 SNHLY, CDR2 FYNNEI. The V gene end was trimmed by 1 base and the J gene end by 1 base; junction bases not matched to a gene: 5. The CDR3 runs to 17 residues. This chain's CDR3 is CASSEVRQGVSNQPQHF. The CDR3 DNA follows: TGTGCCAGCAGTGAAGTGAGACAGGGGGTAAGCAATCAGCCCCAGCATTTT.

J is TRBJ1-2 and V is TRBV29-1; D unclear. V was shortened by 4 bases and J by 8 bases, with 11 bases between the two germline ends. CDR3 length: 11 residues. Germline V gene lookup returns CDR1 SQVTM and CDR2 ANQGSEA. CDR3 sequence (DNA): TGCAGCGTTGGAGGAGTTTCAGGCTACACCTTC. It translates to CSVGGVSGYTF.

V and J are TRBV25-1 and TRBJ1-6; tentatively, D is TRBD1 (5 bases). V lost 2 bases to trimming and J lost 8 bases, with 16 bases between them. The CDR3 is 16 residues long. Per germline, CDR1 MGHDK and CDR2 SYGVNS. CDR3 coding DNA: TGTGCCAGCAGTGAACGGGGGGGGAGTATTGATTCACCCCTCCACTTT. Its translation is CASSERGGSIDSPLHF.

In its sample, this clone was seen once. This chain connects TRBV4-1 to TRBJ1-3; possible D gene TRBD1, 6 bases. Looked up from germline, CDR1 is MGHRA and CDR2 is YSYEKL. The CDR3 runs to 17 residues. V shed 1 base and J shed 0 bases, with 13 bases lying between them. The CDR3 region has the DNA TGCGCCAGCAGCCAAGCCCCCACAGGGAGCTCTGGAAACACCATATATTTT. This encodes CASSQAPTGSSGNTIYF.

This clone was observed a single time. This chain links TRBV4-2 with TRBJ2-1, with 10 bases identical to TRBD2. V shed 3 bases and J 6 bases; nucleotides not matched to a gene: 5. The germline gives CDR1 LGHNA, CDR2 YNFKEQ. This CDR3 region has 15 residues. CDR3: CASSHQRGGFNEQFF. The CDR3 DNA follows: TGTGCCAGCAGCCACCAGCGGGGGGGCTTCAATGAGCAGTTCTTC.